The 26 T cell receptor beta chains listed next were all sequenced from one sample in a study of blood T cell repertoires in COVID-19. Only in-frame clones appear in the TCRdb table, and some are missing; sequencing was by immunoSEQ multiplex PCR. The sample carries approximately 64,000 clones, around 90% recorded once. Sequences were obtained from PBMCs or T cells enriched from blood (not recorded which). These receptors were obtained from a woman in her 40s who had recovered from COVID-19.

CDR3 in amino acids: CAISESNSGGADTQYF. CDR3 DNA: TGTGCCATCAGTGAGTCGAACTCCGGGGGGGCAGATACGCAGTATTTT. The genes are TRBV10-3 and TRBJ2-3; 8 bases fit TRBD2. This CDR3 has 16 amino acids. Trimming cost V 0 bases and J 4 bases; bases outside gene matches: 6. Per the germline V gene, CDR1 is ENHRY and CDR2 is SYGVKD.

This rearrangement joins TRBV20-1 to TRBJ1-2; the D gene is possibly TRBD1 (6 bases). The CDR3 length is 11 residues. Trimming stripped 6 bases from V and 8 bases from J, with 13 bases between. Germline CDR1 reads DFQATT; CDR2 reads SNEGSKA (reference sequence). CDR3 sequence reads: CSAVTGTGYTF. CDR3 DNA sequence: TGCAGTGCCGTAACAGGGACAGGCTACACCTTC.

The chain is built from TRBV7-9 and TRBJ1-5; no definite D call. V was trimmed by 2 bases and J by 7 bases, leaving 9 bases between them. CDR1 is SEHNR, CDR2 FQNEAQ, per germline (reference sequence). This CDR3 has 13 amino acids. Here the CDR3 reads CASSLSDYQPQHF. CDR3 nucleotides: TGTGCCAGCAGCTTATCGGACTACCAGCCCCAGCATTTT.

The chain combines TRBV5-6 with TRBJ2-7, with D perhaps matching TRBD2 (5 bases). CDR1 and CDR2 from the germline V gene are SGHDT and YYEEEE. Trimming took 5 bases from V and 0 from J, leaving 12 bases between them. The length of the CDR3 is 14 residues. In nucleotides, the CDR3 is TGTGCCAGCAGTTGGACTGCTAGCTCCTACGAGCAGTACTTC. This encodes CASSWTASSYEQYF.

The V and J genes are TRBV7-3 and TRBJ2-7; 8 positions agree with TRBD2. Germline-derived CDR1 and CDR2 are SGHTA and FQGTGA. This CDR3 has 15 residues. V was clipped by 6 bases and J by 0 bases; unmatched bases: 7. As DNA, the CDR3 is TGTGCCAGCAGTATAAGCGGGGGAAGCTCCTACGAGCAGTACTTC. Translating it yields CASSISGGSSYEQYF.

The chain joins TRBV3-1 (or the pseudogene TRBV3-2) to TRBJ2-3; the match to TRBD2 covers 12 bases. V lost 0 bases to trimming and J lost 5 bases; unmatched junction nucleotides: 12. CDR1 is LGHDT and CDR2 is YNNKEL in the germline V gene (reference sequence). This CDR3 is 19 amino acids long. The CDR3 coding sequence is TGTGCCAGCAGCCAAGATTGGTCTAGCGGGGGGGCCCTGGGAGATACGCAGTATTTT. It is translated as CASSQDWSSGGALGDTQYF.

The V gene is TRBV5-1, the J gene TRBJ2-3, with 14 bases that match TRBD2. This CDR3 is built from 16 residues. The germline V gene encodes CDR1 SGHRS and CDR2 YFSETQ. V lost 4 bases to trimming and J lost 2 bases; unmatched junction nucleotides: 3. CDR3 sequence: CASSRGLAGDTDTQYF. In DNA form, the CDR3 reads TGCGCCAGCAGCAGGGGACTAGCGGGGGACACAGATACGCAGTATTTT.

The chain recombines TRBV6-5 with TRBJ1-3; D unresolved. The germline V gene encodes CDR1 MNHEY and CDR2 SVGAGI. The CDR3 is 16 residues long. V lost 0 bases, J lost 0 bases, and 9 bases lay in between. CDR3 residues: CASSYSRGSSGNTIYF. The CDR3 nucleotides are TGTGCCAGCAGTTACTCCCGTGGTAGCTCTGGAAACACCATATATTTT.

In this sample, this clone turned up once. This chain links TRBV6-5 with TRBJ1-2; no clear D. The CDR3 is 13 amino acids. V lost 8 bases to trimming and J lost 4 bases, with 14 bases between them. Germline values: CDR1 MNHEY, CDR2 SVGAGI. The CDR3 loop is CASGSGIPYGYTF. The CDR3 DNA reads TGTGCCAGCGGGTCCGGGATCCCCTATGGCTACACCTTC.

The rearrangement uses TRBV12-3 or TRBV12-4 and TRBJ2-7; D is ambiguous. The V gene lost 4 bases and the J gene lost 4 bases, with 11 bases spanning the gap. The CDR3 runs 13 residues. The CDR3 sequence: CASSSRAIYEQYF. Written as DNA, the CDR3 is TGTGCCAGCAGTTCCCGAGCCATATACGAGCAGTACTTC.

V usage is TRBV19 and J usage is TRBJ1-4; maybe TRBD1 (5 bases). V lost 6 bases, J lost 3 bases, and 8 bases lay in between. The CDR3 runs to 13 residues. Germline V gives CDR1 LNHDA, CDR2 SQIVND (reference sequence). The CDR3 loop reads CASSDSANEKLFF. The CDR3 DNA reads as TGTGCCAGTAGCGACAGTGCTAATGAAAAACTGTTTTTT.

The chain has TRBV11-1 and TRBJ2-1; 9 bases are a match to TRBD2. V lost 5 bases and J lost 0; bases outside the gene matches: 2. The CDR3 length is 15 residues. In germline, CDR1 is SGHAT, CDR2 FQDESV (reference sequence). CDR3 nucleotide sequence: TGTGCCAGCAGCCGCGGGGGGGTCTCCTACAATGAGCAGTTCTTC. This encodes CASSRGGVSYNEQFF.

The rearrangement uses TRBV18 and TRBJ2-7; perhaps TRBD1 as D (5 bases). This CDR3 contains 14 residues. CDR1 is KGHSH and CDR2 is LQKENI in the germline V gene. V shed 3 bases and J shed 3 bases, with 12 bases lying between them. For the CDR3, the DNA is TGTGCCAGCTCACCGAGTGCAGGGATCTACGAGCAGTACTTC. This encodes CASSPSAGIYEQYF.

The J gene is TRBJ1-1, the V gene TRBV7-2, with TRBD1 as a possible D gene (5 bases). This CDR3 is built from 14 residues. From germline, CDR1 is SGHTA and CDR2 FQGNSA. With 2 bases removed from V and 8 bases from J, the gap between germline ends came to 15 bases. The CDR3 protein is CASSLLPPGAEAFF. As DNA, the CDR3 is TGTGCCAGCAGCTTATTGCCACCTGGGGCCGAAGCTTTCTTT.

The rearrangement uses TRBV12-5 and TRBJ1-5, with a possible D match to TRBD1 (6 bases). The ends were cut back, 2 bases at V and 5 bases at J, with 13 bases in the middle. CDR1 is LGHNT, CDR2 FRNRAP, per germline. This CDR3 has 15 residues. The CDR3 loop reads CASGLLEGGYQPQHF. The CDR3 nucleotides are TGTGCTAGTGGTTTGTTGGAGGGGGGGTATCAGCCCCAGCATTTT.

The rearrangement links TRBV4-1 to TRBJ2-3; D is perhaps TRBD1 (5 bases). The germline CDR1 and CDR2 sequences are MGHRA and YSYEKL. The CDR3 sequence is 16 residues long. Trimming took 4 bases from V and 4 from J, leaving 18 bases between them. Here the CDR3 reads CASSLSPKPRADTQYF. The CDR3 region has the DNA TGCGCCAGCAGCCTTAGCCCCAAGCCCAGGGCAGATACGCAGTATTTT.

The V gene is TRBV5-1, the J gene TRBJ1-2; the D is unclear. This CDR3 has 12 residues. The V end was cut by 4 bases, the J end by 6 bases, with 10 bases between. Germline assignment: CDR1 SGHRS and CDR2 YFSETQ. CDR3 sequence reads: CASSATRDGYTF. The CDR3 coding sequence is TGCGCCAGCAGCGCTACTAGGGATGGCTACACCTTC.

The CDR3 DNA reads as TGTGCCAGCAGTGGACTAGCGGCGACTTCCGATACGCAGTATTTT. Translated: CASSGLAATSDTQYF. The chain joins TRBV27 to TRBJ2-3; TRBD2 matches at 10 bases. Germline trimming cut 5 bases from V and 6 bases from J; bases unmatched to any gene: 8. CDR3 length: 15 amino acids. Germline V lookup: CDR1 MNHEY, CDR2 SMNVEV (reference sequence).

This chain links TRBV19 with TRBJ1-1; TRBD1 is a possible D gene (5 bases). Germline CDR1 LNHDA, CDR2 SQIVND (reference sequence). Between the trimmed V and J ends, which lost 7 bases and 0 bases, there was a span of 12 bases. There are 14 residues in the CDR3. The CDR3 loop is CASKIGGVNTEAFF. The CDR3 DNA reads as TGTGCCAGTAAAATAGGAGGGGTGAACACTGAAGCTTTCTTT. The full variable domain, its missing parts supplied by reference TRBV19 and TRBJ1-1, is DGGITQSPKYLFRKEGQNVTLSCEQNLNHDAMYWYRQDPGQGLRLIYYSQIVNDFQKGDIAEGYSVSREKKESFPLTVTSAQKNPTAFYLCASKIGGVNTEAFFGQGTRLTVV.

The rearrangement links TRBV19 to TRBJ1-4; 10 bases line up with TRBD1. The germline gives CDR1 LNHDA, CDR2 SQIVND (reference sequence). Germline trimming cut 3 bases from V and 0 bases from J; bases unmatched to any gene: 4. The length of the CDR3 is 17 residues. The CDR3 DNA reads TGTGCCAGTAGTATCGCCGGACAGGGGGCAACTAATGAAAAACTGTTTTTT. Its translation is CASSIAGQGATNEKLFF.

The sample holds one count of this clone. The genes are TRBV4-1 and TRBJ1-5; perhaps TRBD1 as D (5 bases). CDR1 is MGHRA, CDR2 YSYEKL, per germline. The CDR3 has 16 amino acids. The V gene lost 0 bases and the J gene lost 2 bases, with 11 bases spanning the gap. This CDR3 reads CASSQDGRGGNQPQHF. The DNA for the CDR3 is TGCGCCAGCAGCCAAGATGGGAGGGGTGGCAATCAGCCCCAGCATTTT.

The chain links TRBV10-1 to TRBJ2-1, with D possibly TRBD2 on 6 matching bases. Germline values: CDR1 WNHNN, CDR2 SYGVQD (reference sequence). V was cut by 3 bases and J by 7 bases, with 10 bases left in between. This CDR3 contains 13 residues. In nucleotides, the CDR3 is TGCGCCAGCAGTGACAGGGAGGTAAATGAGCAGTTCTTC. This gives the protein CASSDREVNEQFF.

This chain joins TRBV7-8 and TRBJ1-5; 9 bases are a match to TRBD1. CDR1 is SGHVS and CDR2 is FQNEAQ in the germline V gene. Trimming took 4 bases from V and 3 from J; bases not matched to a gene: 4. This CDR3 contains 15 residues. The CDR3 sequence: CASSSGTGYNQPQHF. The CDR3 DNA reads as TGTGCCAGCAGCTCCGGGACAGGGTACAATCAGCCCCAGCATTTT.

The rearrangement joins TRBV19 to TRBJ1-6; D remains unclear. Germline loops: CDR1 LNHDA, CDR2 SQIVND (reference sequence). Trimming removed 8 bases from V and 6 bases from J, with 11 bases in between. The CDR3 has 13 residues. The CDR3 DNA reads TGTGCCAGTCGTCACAGAACTAATTCACCCCTCCACTTT. This translates into CASRHRTNSPLHF.

The chain joins TRBV12-3 or TRBV12-4 to TRBJ1-3; 9 positions agree with TRBD1. V trimming: 8 bases; J trimming: 3 bases; junction bases outside the gene matches: 2. The CDR3 covers 13 residues. The CDR3 DNA follows: TGTGCCAGCGGACAGGGGAGTGGAAACACCATATATTTT. Protein sequence: CASGQGSGNTIYF.

The rearrangement links TRBV5-1 to TRBJ1-6, with D uncertain. This CDR3 comprises 14 residues. V was clipped by 4 bases and J by 8 bases, with 13 bases between them. The germline V gene has CDR1 SGHRS and CDR2 YFSETQ. The CDR3 DNA reads TGCGCCAGCAGCAGAAGCGCGTCTGATTCACCCCTCCACTTT. Amino acids: CASSRSASDSPLHF. Based on the CDR3 plus reference TRBV5-1 and TRBJ1-6, the full variable domain is KAGVTQTPRYLIKTRGQQVTLSCSPISGHRSVSWYQQTPGQGLQFLFEYFSETQRNKGNFPGRFSGRQFSNSRSEMNVSTLELGDSALYLCASSRSASDSPLHFGNGTRLTVT.